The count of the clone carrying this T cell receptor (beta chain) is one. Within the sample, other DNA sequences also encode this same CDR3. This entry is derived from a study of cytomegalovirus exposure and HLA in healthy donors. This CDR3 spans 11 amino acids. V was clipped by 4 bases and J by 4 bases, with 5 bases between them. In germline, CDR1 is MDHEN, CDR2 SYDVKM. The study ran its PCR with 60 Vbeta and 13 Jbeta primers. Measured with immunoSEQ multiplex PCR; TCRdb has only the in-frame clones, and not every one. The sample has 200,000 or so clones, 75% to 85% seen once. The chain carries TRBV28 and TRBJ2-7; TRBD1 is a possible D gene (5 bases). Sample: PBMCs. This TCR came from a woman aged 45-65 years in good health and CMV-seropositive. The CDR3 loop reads CASSSGYEQYF. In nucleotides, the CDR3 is TGTGCCAGCAGTTCAGGGTACGAGCAGTACTTC. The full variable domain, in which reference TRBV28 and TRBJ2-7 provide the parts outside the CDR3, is DVKVTQSSRYLVKRTGEKVFLECVQDMDHENMFWYRQDPGLGLRLIYFSYDVKMKEKGDIPEGYSVSREKKERFSLILESASTNQTSMYLCASSSGYEQYFGPGTRLTVT.